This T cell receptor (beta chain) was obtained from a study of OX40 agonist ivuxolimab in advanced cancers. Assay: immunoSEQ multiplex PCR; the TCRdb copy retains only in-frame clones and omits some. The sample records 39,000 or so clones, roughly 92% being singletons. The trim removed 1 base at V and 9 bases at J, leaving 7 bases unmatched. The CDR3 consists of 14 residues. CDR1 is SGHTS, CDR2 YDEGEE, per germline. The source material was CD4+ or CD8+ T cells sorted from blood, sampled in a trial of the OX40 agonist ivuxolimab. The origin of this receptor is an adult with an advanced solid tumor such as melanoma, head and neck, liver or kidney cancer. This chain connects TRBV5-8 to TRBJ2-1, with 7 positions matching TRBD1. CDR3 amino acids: CASSLIEGAGEQFF. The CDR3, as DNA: TGTGCCAGCAGCTTGATTGAGGGGGCGGGTGAGCAGTTCTTC.